The next 4 T cell receptor beta chains were all read from a single sample in a study of T-cell reconstitution after alpha-beta-depleted transplantation in children. Unique molecular identifiers were used to barcode this TCRbeta library. TCRdb independently ran MiXCR on the PCR reads; one entry per CDR3 protein. The sample carries some 200,000 distinct CDR3 sequences, about 8.7% recorded once. The source material was PBMCs, mostly from graft donor cells, sampled 360 days after TCRalphabeta/CD19-depleted stem cell transplant. The origin of the receptors is a male patient aged 2-15 years who had a stem cell transplant for acute myeloid leukemia, so the T cells may come from the graft donor.

In this sample, this clonotype turned up a few times. This chain joins TRBV29-1 and TRBJ2-7; D not resolved. Trimming took 1 base from V and 2 from J, leaving 9 bases between them. This CDR3 comprises 13 residues. The germline V gene encodes CDR1 SQVTM and CDR2 ANQGSEA. The CDR3 region has the DNA TGCAGCGTTGAAGGAATAACAGCCTACGAGCAGTACTTC. Protein sequence: CSVEGITAYEQYF.

V and J are TRBV20-1 and TRBJ1-2; TRBD1 might be the D (6 bases). The CDR3 is made up of 14 amino acids. Germline CDR1 and CDR2: DFQATT and SNEGSKA (reference sequence). Trimming pared 3 bases from V and 4 bases from J, leaving 15 bases between. The CDR3 sequence: CSASGRGGLYGYTF. The CDR3 nucleotides read TGCAGTGCTAGTGGGAGGGGGGGGCTCTATGGCTACACCTTC.

This chain uses TRBV29-1 with TRBJ2-3; TRBD1 matches 8 bases. This CDR3 region has 16 residues. CDR1 is SQVTM and CDR2 is ANQGSEA in the germline V gene. J lost 3 bases, V lost 5 bases, and 13 bases had no gene match. The CDR3 loop is CSVYTDRERGTDTQYF. DNA for the CDR3: TGCAGCGTTTATACGGACAGGGAACGTGGTACAGATACGCAGTATTTT.

This clonotype was detected many times. The rearrangement uses TRBV29-1 and TRBJ2-1; TRBD2 might be the D (6 bases). This CDR3 has 14 amino acids. Per germline, CDR1 SQVTM and CDR2 ANQGSEA. The V end lost 6 bases, the J end lost 7 bases, and 19 bases lay between the germline ends. CDR3 in DNA: TGCAGCGTAGACCTCAGCGGGCTCAGGAATGAGCAGTTCTTC. Its protein product is CSVDLSGLRNEQFF.